Listed here is a single TCR beta chain. Its antigen is unknown. No clone much larger than this one lies a single base away; base qualities are absent. Using the deep immunoSEQ assay, TCR CDR3 regions were amplified from genomic DNA by multiplex PCR. Extracted genomic DNA from each cell subset was distributed evenly across all wells of several immunoSEQ 96-well plates, and each plate was treated as a replicate. For sorted subsets, each replicate PCR was loaded with roughly 0.2 ug genomic DNA, equivalent to 25,000 to 35,000 T cell genomes. Purified libraries were measured with a Qubit 3.0 fluorometer, size-checked on a Bioanalyzer 2100, and measured again with the KAPA Library Quantification kit. Each immunoSEQ 96-well plate was sequenced on its own single-read 150-cycle Illumina NextSeq 550 flow cell. Under the source paper's analysis protocol: Because the immunoSEQ output held only junctional sequences and lacked quality scores, the filtering could not match the filtering applied to full-length reads. Sequences were annotated with PyIR, a Python wrapper for IgBLAST v1.9, using IMGT germline references to assign V/J genes and CDR3. Any read was removed if the V/J assignment was weak (E-value above 1e-6), the CDR3 was missing, or the read contained stop codons, out-of-frame junctions, or ambiguous translated residues. V3J clonotypes were defined as sequences sharing the same inferred V gene, J gene, and CDR3 amino acid sequence. Percentage overlap between repertoires was calculated by dividing the number of shared unique clonotypes by the size of the smaller repertoire. Three approaches were used to assess repertoire richness: RTK rarefaction, the Chao1 estimator, and Recon v2.1 estimates of unobserved clonotypes. For all TCRbeta clonotypes obtained by the gDNA method from several donors, generation probabilities were computed with OLGA. What TCRdb holds here is the immuneACCESS table cut down to in-frame rearrangements. Part of the clones is not present; checked against another copy, under half of the missing clones reflect an unresolved V gene, and the others are unexplained. From that table come the V and J calls and clone size; the DNA was used to work out D and trimming. This sample comprises millions of clones, approximately 94% of them detected only once. The top ten constitute about 1.5% of the sample.

This entry comes from a study of shared clonotypes between healthy human individuals (dated by TCRdb to the early 2020s). Context from the whole study: A few men and a couple of women, aged 18 to 49 years, made up the cohort. Per donor, three plates each were used for CD4 naive and CD4 memory, two for CD8 naive, and one for CD8 memory. The study deeply sequenced blood TCR repertoires of about 5 healthy adults to estimate repertoire size and the extent of clonotype sharing between individuals. Different laboratories and diverse techniques were used to prepare libraries and sequence TCR repertoires, to increase sequencing depth and limit assay-specific biases. Each donor's leukapheresis produced roughly between about 0.8 and 8.9 billion PBMCs. General findings and caveats noted by the study authors: Larger estimated clonotype richness was generally found for naive subsets than for memory subsets. Compared with non-shared clonotypes, the clonotypes found in all four sorted-subset donors had higher generation probabilities. Based on pairwise subsampling, the degree of clonotype sharing among donors was expected to be affected by sequencing depth. Because the study included a small number of donors, the genetic and exposure-history diversity represented was limited. Sampling was limited to blood, and TCR repertoires in tissue likely differ from TCR repertoires in blood. Across a handful of donors, approximately 5% of naive CD4, roughly 3.5% of naive CD8, 2.3% of memory CD4, and 0.4% of memory CD8 clonotypes were shared. Rarefaction of sorted-subset datasets indicated incomplete sequencing despite the large sequencing depth.

Clipping removes 5 bases from V and 2 bases from J, with 10 as the unmatched junction base count. Spanning cysteine to phenylalanine, the CDR3 consists of 17 amino acids. Only the CDR3 DNA is retained, 51 bases long and in frame from the first base. The germline V gene (reference sequence) sets CDR1 to SEHNR and CDR2 to FQNEAQ. CD8 naive samples consisted of CD45RO-negative cells that were positively selected for CCR7, yielding a CD45RA+CCR7+ population without TemRA cells. The donors were healthy, HIV-negative adults with no recently reported acute infections or vaccinations. Only Caucasian adults living in Nashville, Tennessee, USA were represented among the donors. Blood was obtained by leukapheresis, after which PBMCs were separated by Ficoll-Histopaque density gradient centrifugation and cryopreserved in liquid nitrogen vapor phase. Purity and quantity of every magnetically sorted T cell population were checked by analytical flow cytometry. Each sorted fraction had its genomic DNA isolated and then quantified by UV absorbance on a Nanodrop 2000c.

The rearranged chain carries TRBV7-9 and TRBJ2-3, and TRBD1 matches 10 of the central bases. The sample consisted of naive CD8+ T cells from PBMCs. The intended sense of this specimen's cell subset or site label: CD45RA+CCR7+. The sequence derives from a man younger than 30 in good health. Some clones in this sample may be carry-over from other donors' samples. The CDR3 loop reads CASSGLGTGVSTDTQYF. The sequence in DNA is TGTGCCAGCAGCGGTCTTGGGACAGGGGTCTCCACAGATACGCAGTATTTT.